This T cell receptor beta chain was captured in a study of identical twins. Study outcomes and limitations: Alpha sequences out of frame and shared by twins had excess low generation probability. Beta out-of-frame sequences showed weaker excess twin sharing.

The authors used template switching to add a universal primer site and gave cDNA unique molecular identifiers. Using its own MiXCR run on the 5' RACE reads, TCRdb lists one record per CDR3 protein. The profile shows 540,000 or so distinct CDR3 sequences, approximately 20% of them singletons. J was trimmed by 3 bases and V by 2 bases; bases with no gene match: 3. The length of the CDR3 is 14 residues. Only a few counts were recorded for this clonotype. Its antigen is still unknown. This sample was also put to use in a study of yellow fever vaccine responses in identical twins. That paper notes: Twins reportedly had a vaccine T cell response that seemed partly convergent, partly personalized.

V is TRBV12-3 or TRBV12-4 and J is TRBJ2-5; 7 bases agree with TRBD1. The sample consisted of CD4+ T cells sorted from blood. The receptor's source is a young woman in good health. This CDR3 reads CASSLWDSKETQYF. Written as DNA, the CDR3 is TGTGCCAGCAGTTTATGGGACAGCAAAGAGACCCAGTACTTC.